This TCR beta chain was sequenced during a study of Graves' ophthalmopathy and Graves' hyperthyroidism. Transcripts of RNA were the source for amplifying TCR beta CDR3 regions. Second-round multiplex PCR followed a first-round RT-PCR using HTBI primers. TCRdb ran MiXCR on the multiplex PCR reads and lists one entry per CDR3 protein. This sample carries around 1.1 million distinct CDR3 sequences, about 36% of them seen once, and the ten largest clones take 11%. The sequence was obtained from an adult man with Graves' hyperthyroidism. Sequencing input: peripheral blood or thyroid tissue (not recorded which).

The chain's CDR3 is CSARDERQGSGAFF. The CDR3 region has the DNA TGCAGTGCTAGAGACGAACGACAGGGCTCAGGAGCTTTCTTT. The chain recombines TRBV20-1 with TRBJ1-1; 7 nucleotides line up with TRBD1. The CDR3 sequence is 14 residues long. The germline gives CDR1 DFQATT, CDR2 SNEGSKA (reference sequence). Trimming at V came to 0 bases and at J to 10 bases, leaving 11 bases not matched to a gene.